This entry is about one T cell receptor (beta chain). This clone's antigen is unknown. A junction boundary mismatches the germline segment, possibly from a read error. The label giving this sample's time point can be read as: healthy volunteer bleed at 2 weeks. Total RNA was extracted from unfractionated whole blood collected in Tempus Blood RNA tubes. Roughly five healthy volunteers acted as controls for TCR sequencing and had blood drawn at day 0, 2 weeks and 6 weeks. There are 20 amino acids in the CDR3, from cysteine to phenylalanine inclusive. The only DNA kept is the CDR3, 60 bases in frame from the first base. CDR1 and CDR2 were assigned from the germline V gene as SGHAT and FQNNGV. The library was generated by RACE. The instrument was a NextSeq 500. During library preparation, unique molecular identifiers were attached to individual cDNA molecules so that TCRs could be counted in a quantitative, reproducible way. Concerning the study's data processing: The median number of TCRs per sample was some 100,000, ranging from about 23,224 to 690,600. The Decombinator software suite was used to annotate V, J and CDR3 in the TCR reads. For PS versus PT1 abundance plots, all samples were subsampled to the same number of TCRs (28,000). TCRs were defined as expanded if absent before sensitization and observed at least eight times at the 2-week time point. TCRdb reran the public reads through fastp at Q25 and MiXCR, keeping productive beta chains. Rows are unified per CDR3 protein, each entry keeping the most common DNA and genes. The V and J calls shown here were made by TCRdb, not taken from the authors' results. In all, the sample holds about 50,000 distinct CDR3 sequences, and over 3.5% of those were seen once. Clones ranked in the top ten supply about 1.5% of the sample.

This entry belongs to a study of human T cells and chemical hapten exposure (dated by TCRdb to 2020 to 2022). Notes on the research overall: Libraries were pooled for sequencing, and variation in per-sample TCR yields was attributed mainly to small differences in library volumes within the pool. In alopecia patients, the study followed how the peripheral blood TCR repertoire changed in vivo over primary and secondary sensitization to diphenylcyclopropenone (DPC), a hapten. From each blood RNA sample, both TCR alpha and TCR beta chains were sequenced. Broader findings and caveats from the paper: No change with DPC sensitization was found in the number of TCRs above 1 in 1000 frequency, and no evidence of global repertoire structure alterations was found. Repeated subsampling changed both the strength of the expansion versus patch-test correlation and the threshold at which the correlation became significant.

The chain was built from TRBV11-2 and TRBJ2-7; a tentative D call is TRBD2 (6 bases match). The receptor comes from a female donor in good health. Some clones in this sample may be carry-over from other donors' samples. The sample comprised whole blood. The CDR3 protein: CTSSFLPDPLPPSASYEQYF. The sequenced DNA is TGTACCAGCAGCTTTTTGCCCGACCCCCTGCCCCCTAGCGCCTCCTACGAGCAGTACTTC.